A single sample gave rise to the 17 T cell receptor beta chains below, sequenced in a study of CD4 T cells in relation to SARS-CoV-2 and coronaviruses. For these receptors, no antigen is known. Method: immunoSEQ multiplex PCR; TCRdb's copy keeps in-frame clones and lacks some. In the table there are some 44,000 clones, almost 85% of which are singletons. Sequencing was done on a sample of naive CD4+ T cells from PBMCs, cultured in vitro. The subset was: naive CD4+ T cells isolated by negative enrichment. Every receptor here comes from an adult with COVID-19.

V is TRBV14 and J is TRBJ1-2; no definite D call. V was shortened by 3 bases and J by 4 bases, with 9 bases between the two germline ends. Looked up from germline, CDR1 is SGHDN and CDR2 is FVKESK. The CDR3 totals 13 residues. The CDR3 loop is CASSHGRIYGYTF. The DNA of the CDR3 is TGTGCCAGCAGCCACGGCCGGATCTATGGCTACACCTTC.

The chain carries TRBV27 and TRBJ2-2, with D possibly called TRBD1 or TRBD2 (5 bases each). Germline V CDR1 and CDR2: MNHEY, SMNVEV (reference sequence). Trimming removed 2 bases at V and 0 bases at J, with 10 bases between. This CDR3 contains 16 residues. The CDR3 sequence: CASSLEGFANTGELFF. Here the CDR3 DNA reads TGTGCCAGCAGTTTAGAGGGGTTCGCGAACACCGGGGAGCTGTTTTTT.

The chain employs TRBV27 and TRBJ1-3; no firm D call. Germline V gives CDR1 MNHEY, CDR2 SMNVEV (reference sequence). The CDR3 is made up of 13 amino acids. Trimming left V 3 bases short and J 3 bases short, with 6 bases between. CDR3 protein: CASSFLGGNTIYF. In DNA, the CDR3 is TGTGCCAGCAGTTTCCTAGGTGGAAACACCATATATTTT.

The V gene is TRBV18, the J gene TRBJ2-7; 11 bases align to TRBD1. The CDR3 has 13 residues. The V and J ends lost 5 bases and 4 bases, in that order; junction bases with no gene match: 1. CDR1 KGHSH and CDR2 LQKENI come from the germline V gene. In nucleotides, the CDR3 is TGTGCCAGCTCAGGGGACAGGGGGTACGAGCAGTACTTC. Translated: CASSGDRGYEQYF.

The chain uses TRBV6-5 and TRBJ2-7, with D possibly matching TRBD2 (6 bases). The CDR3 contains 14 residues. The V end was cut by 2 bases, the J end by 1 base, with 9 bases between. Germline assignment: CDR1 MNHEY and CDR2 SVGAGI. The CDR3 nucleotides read TGTGCCAGCAGTTACCGGGACTGGTCCTACGAGCAGTACTTC. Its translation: CASSYRDWSYEQYF.

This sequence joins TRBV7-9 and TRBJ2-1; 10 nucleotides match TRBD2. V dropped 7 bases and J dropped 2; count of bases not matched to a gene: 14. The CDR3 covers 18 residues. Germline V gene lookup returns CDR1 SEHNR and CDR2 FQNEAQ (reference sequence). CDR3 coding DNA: TGTGCCAGCACCGACGCCAATGGAAGCGGGAGGGCCTACAATGAGCAGTTCTTC. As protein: CASTDANGSGRAYNEQFF.

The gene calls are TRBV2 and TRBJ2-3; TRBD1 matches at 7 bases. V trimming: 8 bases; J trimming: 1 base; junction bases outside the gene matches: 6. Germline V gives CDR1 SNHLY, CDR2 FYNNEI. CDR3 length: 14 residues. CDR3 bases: TGTGCCAGCGAAGCAGGGGGAGGCACAGATACGCAGTATTTT. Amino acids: CASEAGGGTDTQYF.

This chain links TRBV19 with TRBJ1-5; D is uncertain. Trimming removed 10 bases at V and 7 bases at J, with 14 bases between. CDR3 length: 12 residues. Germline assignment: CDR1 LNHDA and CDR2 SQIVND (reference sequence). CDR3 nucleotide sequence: TGTGCCAATAATCCGGGGAACCAGCCCCAGCATTTT. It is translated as CANNPGNQPQHF.

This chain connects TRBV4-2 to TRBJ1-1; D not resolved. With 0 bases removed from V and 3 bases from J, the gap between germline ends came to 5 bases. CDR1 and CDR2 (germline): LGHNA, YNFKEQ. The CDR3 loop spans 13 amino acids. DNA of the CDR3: TGTGCCAGCAGCCAAGATAGGGACACTGAAGCTTTCTTT. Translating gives CASSQDRDTEAFF.

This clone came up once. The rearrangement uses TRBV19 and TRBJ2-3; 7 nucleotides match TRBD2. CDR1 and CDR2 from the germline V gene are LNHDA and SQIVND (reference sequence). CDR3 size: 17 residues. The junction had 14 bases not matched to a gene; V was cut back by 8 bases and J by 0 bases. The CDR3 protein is CASHTSAREPSTDTQYF. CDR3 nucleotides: TGTGCCAGTCATACTAGCGCCAGAGAACCTAGCACAGATACGCAGTATTTT. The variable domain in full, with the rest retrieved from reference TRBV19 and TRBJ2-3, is DGGITQSPKYLFRKEGQNVTLSCEQNLNHDAMYWYRQDPGQGLRLIYYSQIVNDFQKGDIAEGYSVSREKKESFPLTVTSAQKNPTAFYLCASHTSAREPSTDTQYFGPGTRLTVL.

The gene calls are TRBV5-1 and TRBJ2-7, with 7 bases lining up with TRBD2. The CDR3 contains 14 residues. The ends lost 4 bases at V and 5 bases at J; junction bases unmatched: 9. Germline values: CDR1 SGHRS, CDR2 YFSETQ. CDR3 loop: CASSPLAGVNEQYF. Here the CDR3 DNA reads TGCGCCAGCAGCCCTCTCGCGGGAGTTAACGAGCAGTACTTC.

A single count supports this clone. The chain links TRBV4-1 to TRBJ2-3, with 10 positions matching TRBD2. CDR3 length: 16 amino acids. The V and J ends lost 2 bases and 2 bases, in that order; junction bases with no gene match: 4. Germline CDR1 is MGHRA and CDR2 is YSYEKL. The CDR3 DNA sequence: TGCGCCAGCAGCCAACCACTAGCGGGGCCCACAGATACGCAGTATTTT. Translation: CASSQPLAGPTDTQYF.

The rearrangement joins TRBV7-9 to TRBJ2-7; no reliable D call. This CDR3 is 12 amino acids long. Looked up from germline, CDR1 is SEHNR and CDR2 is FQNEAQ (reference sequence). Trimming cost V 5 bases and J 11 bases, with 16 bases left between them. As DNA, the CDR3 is TGTGCCAGCAGCCACACACACGATTCCAAGTACTTC. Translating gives CASSHTHDSKYF. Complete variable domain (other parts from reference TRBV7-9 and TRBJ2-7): DTGVSQNPRHKITKRGQNVTFRCDPISEHNRLYWYRQTLGQGPEFLTYFQNEAQLEKSRLLSDRFSAERPKGSFSTLEIQRTEQGDSAMYLCASSHTHDSKYFGPGTRLTVT.

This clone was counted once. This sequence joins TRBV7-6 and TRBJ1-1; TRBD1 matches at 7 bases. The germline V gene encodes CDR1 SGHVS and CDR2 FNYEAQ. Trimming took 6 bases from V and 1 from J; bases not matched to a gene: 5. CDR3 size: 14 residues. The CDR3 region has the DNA TGTGCCAGCAGACCGGGACAGAAGAACACTGAAGCTTTCTTT. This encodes CASRPGQKNTEAFF. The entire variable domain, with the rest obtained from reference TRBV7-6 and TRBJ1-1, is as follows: GAGVSQSPRYKVTKRGQDVALRCDPISGHVSLYWYRQALGQGPEFLTYFNYEAQQDKSGLPNDRFSAERPEGSISTLTIQRTEQRDSAMYRCASRPGQKNTEAFFGQGTRLTVV.

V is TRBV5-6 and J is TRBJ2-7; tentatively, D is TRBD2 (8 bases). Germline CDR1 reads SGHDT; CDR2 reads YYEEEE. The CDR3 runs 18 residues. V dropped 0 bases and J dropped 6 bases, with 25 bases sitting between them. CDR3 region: CASSLVGLGAGEGAEQYF. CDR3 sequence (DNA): TGTGCCAGCAGCTTGGTGGGTCTCGGAGCGGGAGAGGGGGCCGAGCAGTACTTC. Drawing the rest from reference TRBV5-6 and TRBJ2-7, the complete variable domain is DAGVTQSPTHLIKTRGQQVTLRCSPKSGHDTVSWYQQALGQGPQFIFQYYEEEERQRGNFPDRFSGHQFPNYSSELNVNALLLGDSALYLCASSLVGLGAGEGAEQYFGPGTRLTVT.

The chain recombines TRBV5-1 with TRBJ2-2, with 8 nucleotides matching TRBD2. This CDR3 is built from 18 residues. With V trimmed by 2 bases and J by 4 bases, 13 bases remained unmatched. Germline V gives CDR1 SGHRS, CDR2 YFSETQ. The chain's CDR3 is CASSLLPPGLGTTGELFF. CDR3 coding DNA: TGCGCCAGCAGCTTATTACCTCCGGGACTAGGAACCACCGGGGAGCTGTTTTTT.

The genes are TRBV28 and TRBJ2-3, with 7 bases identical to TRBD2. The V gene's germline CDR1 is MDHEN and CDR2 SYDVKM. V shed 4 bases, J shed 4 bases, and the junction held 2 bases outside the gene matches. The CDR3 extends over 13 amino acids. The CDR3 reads CASSWTRADTQYF. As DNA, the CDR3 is TGTGCCAGCAGTTGGACTAGGGCAGATACGCAGTATTTT.